The next 12 T cell receptor beta chains were all read from a single sample in a study of cytomegalovirus exposure and HLA in healthy donors. PCR involved 60 Vbeta and 13 Jbeta primers. Libraries were prepared by immunoSEQ multiplex PCR; TCRdb keeps only in-frame clonotypes and omits some of them. The data contain some 150,000 clones, roughly 82% of them singletons. The sequenced material came from PBMCs. The source of these receptors is a man between 45 and 60 years old in good health and CMV-seropositive.

This chain joins TRBV28 and TRBJ1-3; 10 nucleotides line up with TRBD1. Germline V gives CDR1 MDHEN, CDR2 SYDVKM. This CDR3 spans 16 amino acids. The ends lost 4 bases at V and 2 bases at J; junction bases unmatched: 5. The CDR3 loop is CASSSTGQGPGNTIYF. CDR3 DNA: TGTGCCAGCAGTTCGACGGGACAGGGGCCTGGAAACACCATATATTTT.

The rearrangement links TRBV7-2 to TRBJ1-2; TRBD1 agrees at 7 bases. Germline CDR1 is SGHTA and CDR2 is FQGNSA. The length of the CDR3 is 15 residues. With V trimmed by 5 bases and J by 3 bases, 9 bases remained unmatched. The CDR3 loop is CASSPRGQADYGYTF. CDR3 coding DNA: TGTGCCAGCAGCCCAAGGGGGCAAGCGGACTATGGCTACACCTTC. Supplemented by reference TRBV7-2 and TRBJ1-2, the full variable domain reads GAGVSQSPSNKVTEKGKDVELRCDPISGHTALYWYRQSLGQGLEFLIYFQGNSAPDKSGLPSDRFSAERTGGSVSTLTIQRTQQEDSAVYLCASSPRGQADYGYTFGSGTRLTVV.

This chain connects TRBV12-5 to TRBJ1-2; TRBD1 matches 9 bases. V lost 4 bases to trimming and J lost 13 bases; unmatched junction nucleotides: 7. Germline lookup yields CDR1 LGHNT and CDR2 FRNRAP. This CDR3 is built from 12 residues. The CDR3 here is CASGSGQGFITF. The CDR3 bases are TGTGCTAGTGGTTCGGGACAGGGTTTTATCACCTTC.

This sequence joins TRBV4-2 and TRBJ2-7, with 8 bases fitting TRBD1. In germline, CDR1 is LGHNA, CDR2 YNFKEQ. After removal of 0 bases from V and 0 bases from J, the junction contained 7 bases not matched to a gene. The CDR3 consists of 17 residues. CDR3 residues: CASSQDWDRPNSYEQYF. In DNA, the CDR3 is TGTGCCAGCAGCCAAGATTGGGACAGGCCAAACTCCTACGAGCAGTACTTC.

Only one count was recorded for this clone. The V gene is TRBV4-2, the J gene TRBJ2-7, with TRBD2 matching over 9 bases. Germline V lookup: CDR1 LGHNA, CDR2 YNFKEQ. After removal of 1 base from V and 2 bases from J, the junction contained 3 bases not matched to a gene. CDR3 size: 15 residues. This chain's CDR3 is CASSQGLAAPYEQYF. CDR3 bases: TGTGCCAGCAGCCAAGGACTAGCGGCCCCCTACGAGCAGTACTTC.

The chain links TRBV5-6 to TRBJ1-5; possible D gene TRBD1, 6 bases. Trimming cost V 1 base and J 1 base, with 9 bases left between them. The CDR3 consists of 15 residues. Germline CDR1 and CDR2: SGHDT and YYEEEE. DNA for the CDR3: TGTGCCAGCAGCTTGTACAGGGCGAGCAATCAGCCCCAGCATTTT. It codes for CASSLYRASNQPQHF.

The rearrangement joins TRBV5-4 to TRBJ2-1; 11 nucleotides align to TRBD2. CDR3 length: 16 amino acids. Germline values: CDR1 SGHNT, CDR2 YYREEE (reference sequence). Unmatched junction bases numbered 8, after V lost 0 bases and J lost 9 bases. The CDR3 DNA follows: TGTGCCAGCAGCTTGGGTGTAGCGGGGGGGCCGGTTGAGCAGTTCTTC. It translates to CASSLGVAGGPVEQFF.

Written as DNA, the CDR3 is TGTGCCAGCAGCCCTTCGCGGGCTAGCGGGAGCACAGATACGCAGTATTTT. This codes for CASSPSRASGSTDTQYF. The gene calls are TRBV9 and TRBJ2-3, with 8 bases identical to TRBD2. Germline V gene data show CDR1 as SGDLS and CDR2 as YYNGEE. The trim removed 4 bases at V and 0 bases at J, leaving 10 bases unmatched. The CDR3 spans 17 residues.

This clone was seen a few times. The rearrangement links TRBV7-2 to TRBJ1-2; 8 bases agree with TRBD1. With V trimmed by 4 bases and J by 8 bases, 9 bases remained unmatched. CDR1 SGHTA and CDR2 FQGNSA come from the germline V gene. The CDR3 covers 14 residues. CDR3 amino acids: CASSSQQGGEGYTF. For the CDR3, the DNA is TGTGCCAGCAGCTCACAACAGGGGGGGGAAGGCTACACCTTC.

The sample holds a few counts of this clone. The gene calls are TRBV19 and TRBJ2-7, with a possible D match to TRBD2 (6 bases). CDR3 length: 13 amino acids. Germline-derived CDR1 and CDR2 are LNHDA and SQIVND (reference sequence). Trimming left V 5 bases short and J 6 bases short, with 14 bases between. The CDR3 DNA reads TGTGCCAGTAGTGTCCGACTAGTTAGCGAGCAGTACTTC. The encoded protein is CASSVRLVSEQYF.

CDR3 nucleotides: TGTGCCAGCAGCCGCAATCCGGGACAGGGTGGTGAAAAACTGTTTTTT. Protein sequence: CASSRNPGQGGEKLFF. V and J are TRBV7-6 and TRBJ1-4; TRBD1 agrees at 9 bases. The CDR3 is 16 amino acids. Germline assignment: CDR1 SGHVS and CDR2 FNYEAQ. The J segment lost 7 bases and the V segment lost 5 bases, leaving 11 bases of the junction unmatched.

The chain joins TRBV6-5 to TRBJ1-5; D is uncertain. The CDR3 totals 14 residues. V dropped 2 bases and J dropped 6 bases, with 11 bases sitting between them. Germline V gene sequence: CDR1 MNHEY, CDR2 SVGAGI. Written as DNA, the CDR3 is TGTGCCAGCAGTTACGGTCACGGGGTTCAGCCCCAGCATTTT. This encodes CASSYGHGVQPQHF.